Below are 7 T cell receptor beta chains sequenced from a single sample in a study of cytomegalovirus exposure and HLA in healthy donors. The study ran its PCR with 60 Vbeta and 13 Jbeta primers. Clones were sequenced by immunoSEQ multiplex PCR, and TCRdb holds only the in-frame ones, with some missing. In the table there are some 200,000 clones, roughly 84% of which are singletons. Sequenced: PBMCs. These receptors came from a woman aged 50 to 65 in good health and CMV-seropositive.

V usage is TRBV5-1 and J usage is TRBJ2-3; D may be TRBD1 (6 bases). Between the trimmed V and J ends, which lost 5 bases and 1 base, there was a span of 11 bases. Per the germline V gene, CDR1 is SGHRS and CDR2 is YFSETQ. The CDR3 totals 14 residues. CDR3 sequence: CASRAGDRTDTQYF. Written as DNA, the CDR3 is TGCGCCAGCAGGGCAGGGGATCGCACAGATACGCAGTATTTT.

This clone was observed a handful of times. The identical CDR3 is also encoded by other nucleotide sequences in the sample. CDR3 residues: CASSYSAGNTEAFF. The CDR3 bases are TGTGCCAGCAGTTACTCGGCAGGGAACACTGAAGCTTTCTTT. J is TRBJ1-1 and V is TRBV6-6; no clear D gene. Germline CDR1 reads MNHNY; CDR2 reads SVGAGI (reference sequence). The ends were cut back, 0 bases at V and 1 base at J, with 6 bases in the middle. The CDR3 has 14 residues.

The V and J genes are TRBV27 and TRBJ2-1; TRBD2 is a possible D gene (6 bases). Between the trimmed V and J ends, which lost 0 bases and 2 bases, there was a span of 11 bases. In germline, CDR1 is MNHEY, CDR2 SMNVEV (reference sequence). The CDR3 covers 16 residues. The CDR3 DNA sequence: TGTGCCAGCAGTTTATCATGGACTACTGCCTACAATGAGCAGTTCTTC. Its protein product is CASSLSWTTAYNEQFF.

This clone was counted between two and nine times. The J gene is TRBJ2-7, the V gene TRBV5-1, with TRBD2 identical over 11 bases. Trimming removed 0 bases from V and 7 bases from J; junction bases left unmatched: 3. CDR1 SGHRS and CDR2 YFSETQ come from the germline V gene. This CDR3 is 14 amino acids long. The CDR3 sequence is CASSLGGTSGEQYF. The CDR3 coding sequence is TGCGCCAGCAGCTTGGGCGGGACTAGCGGAGAGCAGTACTTC.

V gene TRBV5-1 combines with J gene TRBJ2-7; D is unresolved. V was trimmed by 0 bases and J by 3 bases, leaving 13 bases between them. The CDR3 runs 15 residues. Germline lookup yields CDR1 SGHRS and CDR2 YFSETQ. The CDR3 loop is CASSLGPEIYYEQYF. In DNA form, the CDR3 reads TGCGCCAGCAGCTTGGGACCGGAGATCTACTACGAGCAGTACTTC. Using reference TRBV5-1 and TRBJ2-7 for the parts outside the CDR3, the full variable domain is KAGVTQTPRYLIKTRGQQVTLSCSPISGHRSVSWYQQTPGQGLQFLFEYFSETQRNKGNFPGRFSGRQFSNSRSEMNVSTLELGDSALYLCASSLGPEIYYEQYFGPGTRLTVT.

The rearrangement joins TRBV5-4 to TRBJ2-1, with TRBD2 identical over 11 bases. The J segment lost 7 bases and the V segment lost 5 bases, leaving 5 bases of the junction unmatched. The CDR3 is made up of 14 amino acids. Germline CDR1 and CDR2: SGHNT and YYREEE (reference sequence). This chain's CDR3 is CASSPSGGRNEQFF. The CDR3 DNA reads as TGTGCCAGCAGTCCTAGCGGGGGGCGGAATGAGCAGTTCTTC.

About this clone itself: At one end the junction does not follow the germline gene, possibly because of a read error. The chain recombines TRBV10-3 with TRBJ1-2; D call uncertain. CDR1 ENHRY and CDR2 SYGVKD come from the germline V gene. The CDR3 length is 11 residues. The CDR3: CAISESEVLSF. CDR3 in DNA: TGTGCCATCAGTGAGTCAGAGGTGCTTTCCTTC.